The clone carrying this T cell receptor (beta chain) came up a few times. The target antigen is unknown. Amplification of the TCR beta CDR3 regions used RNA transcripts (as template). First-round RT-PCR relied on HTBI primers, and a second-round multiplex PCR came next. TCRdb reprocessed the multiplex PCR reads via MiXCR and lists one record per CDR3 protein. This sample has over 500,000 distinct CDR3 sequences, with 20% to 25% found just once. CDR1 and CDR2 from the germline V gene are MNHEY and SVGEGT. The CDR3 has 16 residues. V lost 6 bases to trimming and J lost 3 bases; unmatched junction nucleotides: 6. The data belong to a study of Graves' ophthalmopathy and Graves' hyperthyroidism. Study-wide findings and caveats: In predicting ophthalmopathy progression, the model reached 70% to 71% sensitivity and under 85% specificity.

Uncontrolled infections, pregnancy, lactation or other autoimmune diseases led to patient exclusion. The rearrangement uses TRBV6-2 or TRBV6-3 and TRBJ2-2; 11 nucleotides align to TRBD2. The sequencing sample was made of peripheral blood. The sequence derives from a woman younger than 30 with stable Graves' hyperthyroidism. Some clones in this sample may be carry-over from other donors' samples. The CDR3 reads CASSPPSGGYTGELFF. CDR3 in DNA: TGTGCCAGCAGCCCCCCTAGCGGGGGGTACACCGGGGAGCTGTTTTTT.